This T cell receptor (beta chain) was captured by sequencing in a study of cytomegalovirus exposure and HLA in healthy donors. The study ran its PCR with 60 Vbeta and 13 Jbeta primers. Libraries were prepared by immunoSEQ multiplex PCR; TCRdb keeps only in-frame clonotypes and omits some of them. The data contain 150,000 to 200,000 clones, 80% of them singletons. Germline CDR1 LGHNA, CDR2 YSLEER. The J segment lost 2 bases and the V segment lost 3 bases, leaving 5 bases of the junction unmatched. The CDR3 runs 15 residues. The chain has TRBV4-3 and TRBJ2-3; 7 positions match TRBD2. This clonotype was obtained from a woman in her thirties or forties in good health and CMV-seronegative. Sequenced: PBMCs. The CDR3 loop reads CASSQAAGTTDTQYF. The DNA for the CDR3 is TGCGCCAGCAGCCAGGCAGCGGGGACCACAGATACGCAGTATTTT.